Given below is one T cell receptor beta chain in context. This sample stems from a study of blood T cell repertoires in COVID-19. Study-level information: The United States, Italy and Spain supplied acute and convalescent COVID-19 samples. The cDNA or gDNA used as material had been derived from T cells, B-cell-depleted T cells, or PBMCs.

V shed 5 bases, J shed 1 base, and the junction held 8 bases outside the gene matches. The CDR3 runs to 15 residues. CDR1 is SNHLY and CDR2 is FYNNEI in the germline V gene. TCRdb's copy holds only in-frame clones and misses some; the assay was immunoSEQ multiplex PCR. The table shows approximately 200,000 clones, with around 80% occurring only once. Sequenced sample: peripheral blood. The receptor was derived from a woman older than 75 with COVID-19, enrolled during active disease. The chain employs TRBV2 and TRBJ2-7; 7 nucleotides line up with TRBD1. CDR3 coding DNA: TGTGCCAGCAGTTTTACCGGGACAGTTTCCTACGAGCAGTACTTC. Translation: CASSFTGTVSYEQYF.